This TCR beta chain derives from a study of cytomegalovirus exposure and HLA in healthy donors. On this clone: No DNA is shown, since the ends of the CDR3 on it are uncertain; the CDR3 is the one TCRdb lists.

The primer mix had 60 Vbeta and 13 Jbeta primers. Using immunoSEQ multiplex PCR, the repertoire was profiled, and TCRdb retains in-frame clones only, with some absent. The sample has about 300,000 clones; 75% to 90% are singletons. Both ends counted, the CDR3 spans 17 residues. The TCR comes from a man aged 35-49 years in good health and CMV-seropositive. The chain employs TRBV21-1 and TRBJ2-1; the D segment call TRBD2 is taken from the table without a DNA check. TRBV21-1 is an annotated pseudogene. Sample: PBMCs. CDR3 amino acids: CASSKVWGRGSYNEQFF.